The 24 T cell receptor beta chains given below trace back to one sample, sequenced in a study of early T cells in non-severe SARS-CoV-2 infection. Using its own MiXCR run on the 5' RACE reads, TCRdb lists one record per CDR3 protein. There are tens of thousands of distinct CDR3 sequences in the sample; roughly 5.4% occur only once, and less than 35% lies in the top ten. Material for sequencing was whole blood. These receptors all come from an adult who was a healthcare worker with PCR-confirmed SARS-CoV-2 infection or an uninfected control (not recorded which).

The sample holds a few counts of this clonotype. The chain is built from TRBV7-2 and TRBJ1-1; D not resolved. The CDR3 length is 13 residues. Germline CDR1 SGHTA, CDR2 FQGNSA. The V and J ends lost 2 bases and 1 base respectively, with 5 bases between them. This CDR3 reads CASSLWGNTEAFF. Here the CDR3 DNA reads TGTGCCAGCAGCTTATGGGGGAACACTGAAGCTTTCTTT.

Many counts were recorded for this clonotype. This sequence joins TRBV6-5 and TRBJ1-5, with unresolved D. CDR1 and CDR2 (germline): MNHEY, SVGAGI. The CDR3 spans 14 residues. V gave up 5 bases and J gave up 8 bases, with 16 bases separating them. This chain's CDR3 is CASSVHNGREPQHF. CDR3 nucleotides: TGTGCCAGCAGTGTCCACAACGGACGGGAGCCCCAGCATTTT.

Many counts were recorded for this clonotype. J is TRBJ1-4 and V is TRBV19; D uncertain. The CDR3 is 14 residues long. Trimming took 7 bases from V and 0 from J, leaving 9 bases between them. The germline V gene encodes CDR1 LNHDA and CDR2 SQIVND (reference sequence). CDR3 loop: CASTVIATNEKLFF. CDR3 coding DNA: TGTGCCAGTACCGTCATTGCAACTAATGAAAAACTGTTTTTT.

This clonotype has at least ten counts. The V gene is TRBV4-1, the J gene TRBJ2-2; D is unresolved. CDR1 MGHRA and CDR2 YSYEKL come from the germline V gene. Trimming cost V 4 bases and J 6 bases, with 9 bases left between them. The CDR3 spans 13 residues. The CDR3 DNA reads TGCGCCAGCAGCCTCGGCCCCTCCGGGGAGCTGTTTTTT. This translates into CASSLGPSGELFF.

This clonotype was seen only a few times. The J gene is TRBJ2-7, the V gene TRBV15; D call uncertain. Trimming left V 0 bases short and J 11 bases short, with 14 bases between. The germline V gene encodes CDR1 LNHNV and CDR2 YYDKDF (reference sequence). The CDR3 is 13 amino acids. CDR3 protein: CATSRDVGRYEYF. The CDR3 DNA reads TGTGCCACCAGCAGAGATGTAGGCCGTTATGAGTACTTC.

This clonotype was observed many times. The CDR3 nucleotides are TGTGCCAGTAGTATCTATCCTTCGGACCGGAATGAGCAGTTCTTC. Residues: CASSIYPSDRNEQFF. The rearrangement uses TRBV19 and TRBJ2-1, with no clear D. The CDR3 is made up of 15 amino acids. The germline CDR1 and CDR2 sequences are LNHDA and SQIVND (reference sequence). With 3 bases removed from V and 7 bases from J, the gap between germline ends came to 16 bases.

This chain's CDR3 is CASSQDEGALNTGELFF. CDR3 nucleotide sequence: TGCGCCAGCAGCCAAGATGAAGGGGCCCTAAACACCGGGGAGCTGTTTTTT. The chain uses TRBV4-3 and TRBJ2-2; tentatively, D is TRBD1 (5 bases). The CDR3 is made up of 17 amino acids. Germline CDR1 LGHNA, CDR2 YSLEER. Trimming took 0 bases from V and 2 from J, leaving 13 bases between them.

Ten or more counts support this clonotype. V gene TRBV24-1 combines with J gene TRBJ2-1, with 9 bases that match TRBD1. The germline V gene has CDR1 KGHDR and CDR2 SFDVKD. V lost 4 bases and J lost 6; bases outside the gene matches: 9. The CDR3 is 16 residues long. In DNA, the CDR3 is TGTGCCACCAGTGAAACCGGGACAGGGAAGGCCAATGAGCAGTTCTTC. Translated, it gives CATSETGTGKANEQFF.

V is TRBV5-6 and J is TRBJ1-2, with a weak D call TRBD1 (5 bases). The V end was cut by 0 bases, the J end by 0 bases, with 6 bases between. CDR1 SGHDT and CDR2 YYEEEE come from the germline V gene. This CDR3 is built from 14 residues. For the CDR3, the DNA is TGTGCCAGCAGCTTGGAGGGGACTAACTATGGCTACACCTTC. This encodes CASSLEGTNYGYTF.

This clonotype has ten or more counts. The chain uses TRBV18 and TRBJ1-2, with 11 bases aligning to TRBD1. This CDR3 has 16 residues. CDR1 is KGHSH, CDR2 LQKENI, per germline. V lost 3 bases to trimming and J lost 6 bases; unmatched junction nucleotides: 9. The CDR3 spells CASSPGQGEGRHGYTF. CDR3 nucleotides: TGTGCCAGCTCACCGGGACAGGGGGAAGGCCGTCATGGCTACACCTTC. Together with reference TRBV18 and TRBJ1-2, the CDR3 gives the full variable domain: NAGVMQNPRHLVRRRGQEARLRCSPMKGHSHVYWYRQLPEEGLKFMVYLQKENIIDESGMPKERFSAEFPKEGPSILRIQQVVRGDSAAYFCASSPGQGEGRHGYTFGSGTRLTVV.

This clonotype was seen ten or more times. This chain links TRBV7-8 with TRBJ2-5; 7 bases are shared with TRBD1. V shed 5 bases and J 5 bases; nucleotides not matched to a gene: 11. CDR3 length: 15 amino acids. CDR1 SGHVS and CDR2 FQNEAQ come from the germline V gene. CDR3: CASSPTGFARETQYF. CDR3 DNA sequence: TGTGCCAGCAGCCCGACAGGGTTCGCCCGCGAGACCCAGTACTTC. Drawing the rest from reference TRBV7-8 and TRBJ2-5, the complete variable domain is GAGVSQSPRYKVAKRGQDVALRCDPISGHVSLFWYQQALGQGPEFLTYFQNEAQLDKSGLPSDRFFAERPEGSVSTLKIQRTQQEDSAVYLCASSPTGFARETQYFGPGTRLLVL.

V and J are TRBV7-9 and TRBJ2-1; 8 positions agree with TRBD2. Germline CDR1 SEHNR, CDR2 FQNEAQ (reference sequence). V was clipped by 4 bases and J by 5 bases; unmatched bases: 10. There are 16 residues in the CDR3. The CDR3 sequence: CASSSPIGRANNEQFF. CDR3 DNA sequence: TGTGCCAGCAGCTCGCCTATCGGGAGGGCTAACAATGAGCAGTTCTTC.

This clonotype was recorded at least ten times. This rearrangement joins TRBV6-1 to TRBJ2-2, with 7 positions matching TRBD1. Per germline, CDR1 MNHNS and CDR2 SASEGT. The J segment lost 5 bases and the V segment lost 6 bases, leaving 3 bases of the junction unmatched. The CDR3 is 13 residues long. The CDR3 region is CASRQQGTGELFF. The CDR3 DNA reads as TGTGCCAGCAGGCAACAGGGGACCGGGGAGCTGTTTTTT.

This clonotype was recorded many times. The rearrangement uses TRBV9 and TRBJ2-1; D is uncertain. CDR3 length: 17 residues. Trimming took 0 bases from V and 1 from J, leaving 14 bases between them. Germline CDR1 is SGDLS and CDR2 is YYNGEE. The CDR3 reads CASSVGPGVVSYNEQFF. For the CDR3, the DNA is TGTGCCAGCAGCGTAGGCCCTGGAGTTGTATCCTACAATGAGCAGTTCTTC.

This clonotype appeared many times. V usage is TRBV4-1 and J usage is TRBJ2-7; 7 nucleotides match TRBD1. CDR3 length: 13 amino acids. CDR1 is MGHRA and CDR2 is YSYEKL in the germline V gene. Unmatched junction bases numbered 5, after V lost 3 bases and J lost 6 bases. CDR3: CASSQTGLGEQYF. CDR3 nucleotides: TGCGCCAGCAGCCAGACAGGGTTAGGCGAGCAGTACTTC.

With respect to this clonotype: Since a much larger clone is just one base distant, this may be a read error. The rearrangement links TRBV4-3 to TRBJ2-7; D is perhaps TRBD1 (5 bases). CDR1 is LGHNA and CDR2 is YSLEER in the germline V gene. This CDR3 has 13 amino acids. The CDR3 loop reads CASNQDRRDEQYF. CDR3 DNA sequence: TGCGCCAGCAACCAAGATCGCAGGGACGAGCAGTACTTC.

The table lists this clonotype with a few counts. The rearrangement joins TRBV7-6 to TRBJ2-1; 10 bases map to TRBD1. Germline V gives CDR1 SGHVS, CDR2 FNYEAQ. V shed 5 bases and J 8 bases; nucleotides not matched to a gene: 6. The CDR3 spans 14 residues. CDR3 region: CASSPGQGLHEQFF. Here the CDR3 DNA reads TGTGCCAGCAGCCCGGGACAGGGGCTGCATGAGCAGTTCTTC.

There are a few counts of this clonotype. The V call is TRBV7-9, the J call TRBJ2-1; 9 nucleotides align to TRBD2. J lost 7 bases, V lost 2 bases, and 9 bases had no gene match. The CDR3 length is 16 residues. The V gene's germline CDR1 is SEHNR and CDR2 FQNEAQ (reference sequence). Here the CDR3 reads CASSLHGGRAQNEQFF. The CDR3 coding sequence is TGTGCCAGCAGCTTACATGGCGGGAGGGCCCAAAATGAGCAGTTCTTC.

This clonotype was seen many times. This chain links TRBV20-1 with TRBJ2-3; 9 bases line up with TRBD2. The CDR3 consists of 16 residues. J gave up 5 bases and V 1 base, and 10 bases lay outside the gene matches. The germline CDR1 and CDR2 sequences are DFQATT and SNEGSKA (reference sequence). CDR3 sequence (DNA): TGCAGTGCTAGAGTGTCGGGACTAGCCAGAGGAGATACGCAGTATTTT. It is translated as CSARVSGLARGDTQYF.

This clonotype showed up many times. One junction end does not reproduce the germline sequence, and a read error may be involved. V and J are TRBV7-8 and TRBJ2-6; D unclear. This CDR3 spans 10 amino acids. From germline, CDR1 is SGHVS and CDR2 FQNEAQ. DNA for the CDR3: TGCTGCTCTGGGGCCAACGTCCTGACTTTC. It codes for CCSGANVLTF.

This clonotype was picked up a small number of times. V usage is TRBV2 and J usage is TRBJ1-6, with 7 bases aligning to TRBD1. With V trimmed by 7 bases and J by 8 bases, 8 bases remained unmatched. In germline, CDR1 is SNHLY, CDR2 FYNNEI. The CDR3 spans 14 residues. The CDR3 DNA follows: TGTGCCAGCATCGGGACAGCAGCTCATTCACCCCTCCACTTT. This gives the protein CASIGTAAHSPLHF.

The CDR3 DNA is TGTGCCAGCAGTTACCGGGCGGGGGGCTACGAGCAGTACTTC. It yields the protein CASSYRAGGYEQYF. V is TRBV6-6 and J is TRBJ2-7; 8 nucleotides agree with TRBD2. Losses at the gene ends were 2 bases for V and 3 bases for J; bases not matched to a gene: 3. This CDR3 region has 14 residues. CDR1 is MNHNY, CDR2 SVGAGI, per germline (reference sequence).

The table lists this clonotype with many counts. This rearrangement joins TRBV7-9 to TRBJ1-4, with 7 bases aligning to TRBD1. With V trimmed by 5 bases and J by 5 bases, 5 bases remained unmatched. This CDR3 region has 14 residues. The germline CDR1 and CDR2 sequences are SEHNR and FQNEAQ (reference sequence). The CDR3 is CASSPTGTNEKLFF. CDR3 nucleotides: TGTGCCAGCAGCCCGACAGGGACAAATGAAAAACTGTTTTTT.

This clonotype was picked up many times. V usage is TRBV10-3 and J usage is TRBJ1-5; tentative D call: TRBD1 (5 bases). The germline V and J ends were trimmed by 4 bases and 0 bases, with 13 bases remaining between them. The CDR3 has 16 residues. Germline assignment: CDR1 ENHRY and CDR2 SYGVKD. The CDR3, as DNA: TGTGCCATCAGTGGGGGCCCAGCTTATAGCAATCAGCCCCAGCATTTT. It yields the protein CAISGGPAYSNQPQHF.